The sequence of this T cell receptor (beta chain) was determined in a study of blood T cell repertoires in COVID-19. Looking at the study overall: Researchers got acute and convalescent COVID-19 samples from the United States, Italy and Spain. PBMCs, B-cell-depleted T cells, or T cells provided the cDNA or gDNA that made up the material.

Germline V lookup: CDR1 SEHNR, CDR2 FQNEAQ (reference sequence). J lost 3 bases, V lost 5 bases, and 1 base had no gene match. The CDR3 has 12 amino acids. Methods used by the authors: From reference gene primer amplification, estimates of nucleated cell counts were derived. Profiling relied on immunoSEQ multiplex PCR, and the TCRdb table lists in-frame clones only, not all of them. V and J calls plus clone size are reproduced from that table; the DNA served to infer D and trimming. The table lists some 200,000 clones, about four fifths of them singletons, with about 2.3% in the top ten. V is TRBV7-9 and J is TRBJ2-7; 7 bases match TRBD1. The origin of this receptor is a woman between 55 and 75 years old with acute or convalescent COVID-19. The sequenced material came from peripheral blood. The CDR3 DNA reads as TGTGCCAGCAGCCAGGGGGACTACGAGCAGTACTTC. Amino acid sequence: CASSQGDYEQYF.